A selection of T cell receptor beta chains follows, all from one sample in a study of human T cells and chemical hapten exposure. MiXCR, applied by TCRdb to the RACE reads, yields one record per CDR3 protein. The table lists tens of thousands of distinct CDR3 sequences, approximately 11% of them singletons. The source material was whole blood, sampled in connection with sensitization to the hapten diphenylcyclopropenone (DPC). The receptors derive from a woman aged 50 to 65 with alopecia areata. Some clones in this sample may be carry-over from other donors' samples. The CDR3 runs from the conserved cysteine through the conserved F or W. D genes are given only for firm matches. Rows may omit the clone size; those that give it use once, few, many or a size class.

length: 17; J: TRBJ2-1; V: TRBV15; size: few; D: NA; DNA: TGTGCCACCAGCAGAGATTATAGCGTGTCGAATATGGATGAGCAGTTCTTC; CDR3: CATSRDYSVSNMDEQFF
length: 16; J: TRBJ2-5; V: TRBV5-4; size: once; D: TRBD1; DNA: TGTGCCAGCAGCTGGGAAGAAAGGACAGGGGTTGAGACCCAGTACTTC; CDR3: CASSWEERTGVETQYF
length: 11; J: TRBJ1-2; V: TRBV29-1; size: few; D: NA; DNA: TGCAGCGTTGACAGATCAAGTGGCTACACCTTC; CDR3: CSVDRSSGYTF
length: 14; J: TRBJ2-7; V: TRBV5-6; size: few; D: TRBD2; DNA: TGTGCCAGCAGCTTGACTAGCGGGCAATACGAGCAGTACTTC; CDR3: CASSLTSGQYEQYF
length: 19; J: TRBJ2-3; V: TRBV5-1; size: few; D: TRBD2; DNA: TGCGCCAGCAGCTTCCTGACTAGCGGGAGAGGAGTTAGCACAGATACGCAGTATTTT; CDR3: CASSFLTSGRGVSTDTQYF
length: 11; J: TRBJ2-7; V: TRBV29-1; size: NA; D: NA; DNA: TGCAGCGTTGGAGAAGGGTACGAGCAGTACTTC; CDR3: CSVGEGYEQYF
length: 11; J: TRBJ2-7; V: TRBV20-1; size: many; D: NA; DNA: TGCAGTGCTAGAGCGGGTTTCGAGCAGTACTTC; CDR3: CSARAGFEQYF
length: 15; J: TRBJ2-2; V: TRBV20-1; size: NA; D: TRBD1; DNA: TGCAGTGCTAGAACCACAGGGGGCTTCACCGGGGAGCTGTTTTTT; CDR3: CSARTTGGFTGELFF
length: 15; J: TRBJ2-7; V: TRBV6-2/TRBV6-3; size: NA; D: TRBD2; DNA: TGTGCCAGCAGTTACACTAGCGGGGGGACCTACGAGCAGTACTTC; CDR3: CASSYTSGGTYEQYF
length: 15; J: TRBJ2-5; V: TRBV11-3; size: few; D: TRBD1; DNA: TGTGCCAGCAGCCCTAGACAGGGATCGGAAGAGACCCAGTACTTC; CDR3: CASSPRQGSEETQYF
length: 17; J: TRBJ1-2; V: TRBV18; size: many; D: TRBD1; DNA: TGTGCCAGCTCACCGGGGGCAGGGGGAACGAAAGGCTATGGCTACACCTTC; CDR3: CASSPGAGGTKGYGYTF
length: 15; J: TRBJ1-4; V: TRBV6-6; size: NA; D: NA; DNA: TGTGCCAGCAGTTACGACTTCACACGTAATGAAAAACTGTTTTTT; CDR3: CASSYDFTRNEKLFF
length: 13; J: TRBJ2-5; V: TRBV18; size: NA; D: NA; DNA: TGTGCCAGCTCACCAGACAGTCAAGAGACCCAGTACTTC; CDR3: CASSPDSQETQYF
length: 15; J: TRBJ2-6; V: TRBV5-1; size: NA; D: NA; DNA: TGCGCCAGCAGGTTGGTGTTCTCTGGGGCCAACGTCCTGACTTTC; CDR3: CASRLVFSGANVLTF
length: 16; J: TRBJ2-6; V: TRBV29-1; size: NA; D: TRBD2; DNA: TGCAGCGTTGAAGCCCTAGCGGTCTCTGGGGCCAACGTCCTGACTTTC; CDR3: CSVEALAVSGANVLTF
length: 17; J: TRBJ2-3; V: TRBV5-1; size: many; D: TRBD2; DNA: TGCGCCAGCAGCTTGGTAGCGGGCGCGGGAGTGGTAGATACGCAGTATTTT; CDR3: CASSLVAGAGVVDTQYF
length: 12; J: TRBJ1-1; V: TRBV5-6; size: NA; D: NA; DNA: TGTGCCAGCAAGCAGGGGAGCACTGAAGCTTTCTTT; CDR3: CASKQGSTEAFF
length: 13; J: TRBJ1-1; V: TRBV29-1; size: many; D: TRBD1; DNA: TGCAGCGTTGGGGGACAGTTGAACACTGAAGCTTTCTTT; CDR3: CSVGGQLNTEAFF
length: 15; J: TRBJ2-2; V: TRBV29-1; size: many; D: TRBD2; DNA: TGCAGCGCCGCAGCGGGAGGCCCACCCACCGGGGAGCTGTTTTTT; CDR3: CSAAAGGPPTGELFF
length: 19; J: TRBJ2-4; V: TRBV27; size: few; D: NA; DNA: TGTGCCAGCAGTCCCCGCGGAGCGGGCGCCGTGGCCGTGAGAAACATTCAGTACTTC; CDR3: CASSPRGAGAVAVRNIQYF
length: 16; J: TRBJ2-1; V: TRBV11-2; size: NA; D: NA; DNA: TGTGCCAGCAGCCAAAACACGGGGGTCTTCGCGGGTGAGCAGTTCTTC; CDR3: CASSQNTGVFAGEQFF
length: 15; J: TRBJ2-7; V: TRBV6-2/TRBV6-3; size: many; D: NA; DNA: TGTGCCAGCAGTCCAGAGGCCTCATTTAACTACGAGCAGTACTTC; CDR3: CASSPEASFNYEQYF
length: 14; J: TRBJ1-1; V: TRBV5-4; size: many; D: NA; DNA: TGTGCCAGCAGCTTGCCAGGGAGCAACACTGAAGCTTTCTTT; CDR3: CASSLPGSNTEAFF
length: 13; J: TRBJ1-2; V: TRBV7-2; size: NA; D: NA; DNA: TGTGCCAGCAGCTTAAACAGGGCCTATGGCTACACCTTC; CDR3: CASSLNRAYGYTF
length: 14; J: TRBJ2-4; V: TRBV21-1; size: many; D: NA; DNA: TGTGCCAGACTCTGGGAGGGGCTAGCAAACATTCAGTACTTC; CDR3: CARLWEGLANIQYF
length: 15; J: TRBJ1-5; V: TRBV6-5; size: few; D: NA; DNA: TGTGCCAGCAGACGTTTTGGAACTGGCAATCAGCCCCAGCATTTT; CDR3: CASRRFGTGNQPQHF
length: 15; J: TRBJ2-7; V: TRBV20-1; size: many; D: TRBD2; DNA: TGCAGTGCTAGAGATAACGGGGGGAGCTCCTACGAGCAGTACTTC; CDR3: CSARDNGGSSYEQYF
length: 12; J: TRBJ2-1; V: TRBV5-1; size: many; D: NA; DNA: TGCGCCAGCGGGAGCATACGGTATGAGCAGTTCTTC; CDR3: CASGSIRYEQFF
length: 14; J: TRBJ2-1; V: TRBV20-1; size: NA; D: NA; DNA: TGCAGTGCCCACCCCAAAGGTTCCTACAATGAGCAGTTCTTC; CDR3: CSAHPKGSYNEQFF
length: 13; J: TRBJ1-1; V: TRBV15; size: NA; D: NA; DNA: TGTGCCACCAGCAGCAGGCTACGCACTGAAGCTTTCTTT; CDR3: CATSSRLRTEAFF
length: 16; J: TRBJ2-1; V: TRBV6-2/TRBV6-3; size: NA; D: TRBD2; DNA: TGTGCCAGCAGGATTGCAGCGGGAGCTAAGTCTAATGAGCAGTTCTTC; CDR3: CASRIAAGAKSNEQFF
length: 14; J: TRBJ2-5; V: TRBV6-6; size: few; D: NA; DNA: TGTGCCAGCAGTTACGGACGGTCCCAAGAGACCCAGTACTTC; CDR3: CASSYGRSQETQYF